The clone carrying this T cell receptor (beta chain) was detected a few times. The antigen is unknown. This may be a read error, as it is one base from a much larger clone. It was by two-round multiplex PCR that TCR beta CDR3 was amplified from genomic DNA. Primers specific to each TRBV and TRBJ gene drove first-round PCR. TCRdb re-called the multiplex PCR reads through MiXCR, storing one row per CDR3 protein. The sample lists tens of thousands of distinct CDR3 sequences; under 45% were seen once. The CDR3 loop spans 14 amino acids. Trimming cost V 6 bases and J 7 bases, with 15 bases left between them. Germline assignment: CDR1 LNHNV and CDR2 YYDKDF (reference sequence). The data stem from a study of prognosis after radiotherapy for stage I lung cancer. As for the study in general: Without exception, patients with non-small cell lung cancer were deemed medically inoperable.

Whole-study results and caveats: Unique TCR clone counts were lower following stereotactic body radiation therapy (median 10,088 versus 6,861).

The genes are TRBV15 and TRBJ1-4; the D gene is possibly TRBD1 (5 bases). The starting material was PBMCs, obtained before or after stereotactic body radiation therapy (not recorded which). The sequence came from a donor over 45 with non-small cell lung cancer. The CDR3 bases are TGTGCCACCAGGGGGTCAGGGTCGGGTGAAAAACTGTTTTTT. Its protein is CATRGSGSGEKLFF.